This T cell receptor (beta chain) was found in a study of shared clonotypes between healthy human individuals. Study summary: Per-donor plates numbered three CD4 naive, three CD4 memory, two CD8 naive and one CD8 memory.

Only in-frame clones appear in the TCRdb table, and some are missing; sequencing was by immunoSEQ multiplex PCR. The sample contains around 1 million clones, around three quarters of which appear only once. Both subsets, CD45RA+ naive and CD45RA-negative memory, were split from the CD4+ cells. This CDR3 is 15 amino acids long. The germline V and J ends were trimmed by 6 bases and 2 bases, with 17 bases remaining between them. The germline gives CDR1 MNHEY, CDR2 SMNVEV (reference sequence). General study points: Non-shared clonotypes had lower generation probabilities than clonotypes shared by all four sorted-subset donors.

As concerns this clone: Its antigen is as yet unknown.

This clonotype was obtained from a man aged 18 to 29 in good health. The chain joins TRBV27 to TRBJ2-7, with no clear D. Input material: memory CD4+ T cells sorted from blood. Subset: CD45RA-negative fraction. The chain's CDR3 is CASRAGRTLPYEQYF. CDR3 nucleotides: TGTGCCAGCAGGGCCGGTCGAACCCTTCCCTACGAGCAGTACTTC.